This T cell receptor beta chain was recovered during a study of graft-versus-host responses after intestinal transplantation. The overall study: Each transplant was multivisceral, liver-intestinal, or isolated intestinal. Findings of the study overall: Among recipient marrow samples, GvH clones were found; some appeared first in ileum or blood. Allografts of patients with graft-donor T cell macrochimerism showed high graft-versus-host to host-versus-graft clone ratios.

Repertoires were generated with immunoSEQ multiplex PCR, while TCRdb's copy carries only in-frame clones and drops some. The table has tens of thousands of clones, about 94% seen once. Trimming removed 0 bases from V and 3 bases from J, with 15 bases in between. This CDR3 has 16 amino acids. Per the germline V gene, CDR1 is MGHRA and CDR2 is YSYEKL. On this clone: Its antigen is unknown.

The chain couples TRBV4-1 to TRBJ2-7; a possible D gene is TRBD2 (5 bases). Sequenced material: unstimulated CD8+ T cells sorted from spleen or lymph node cells, taken before intestinal transplant. The receptor comes from a human donor who received an intestinal transplant. The CDR3 DNA follows: TGCGCCAGCAGCCAAGAGTCCGGGTTCGGGGTCTACGAGCAGTACTTC. It specifies CASSQESGFGVYEQYF.